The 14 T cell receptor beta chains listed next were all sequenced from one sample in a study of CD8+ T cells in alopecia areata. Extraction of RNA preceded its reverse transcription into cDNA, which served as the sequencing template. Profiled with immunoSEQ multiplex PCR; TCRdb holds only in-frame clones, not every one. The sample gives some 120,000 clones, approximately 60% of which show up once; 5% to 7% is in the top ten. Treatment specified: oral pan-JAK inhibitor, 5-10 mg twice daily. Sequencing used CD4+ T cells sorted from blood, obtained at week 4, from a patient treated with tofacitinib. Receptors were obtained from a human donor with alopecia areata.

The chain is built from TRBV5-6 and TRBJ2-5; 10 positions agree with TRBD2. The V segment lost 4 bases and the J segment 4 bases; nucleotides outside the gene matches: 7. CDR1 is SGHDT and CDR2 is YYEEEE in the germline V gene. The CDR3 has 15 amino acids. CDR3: CASSPGRLAGETQYF. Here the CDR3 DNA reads TGTGCCAGCAGCCCGGGTAGACTAGCGGGAGAGACCCAGTACTTC.

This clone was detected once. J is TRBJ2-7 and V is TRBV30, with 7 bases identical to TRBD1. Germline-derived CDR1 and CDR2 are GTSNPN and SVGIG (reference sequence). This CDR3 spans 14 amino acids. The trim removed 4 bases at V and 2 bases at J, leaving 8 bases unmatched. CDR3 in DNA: TGTGCCTGGACGAGGGGGCTTCAGGCCTACGAGCAGTACTTC. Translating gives CAWTRGLQAYEQYF.

CDR3 residues: CSGRGSGAQYF. The CDR3 DNA sequence: TGCAGCGGCCGGGGGTCGGGGGCCCAGTACTTC. The genes are TRBV29-1 and TRBJ2-5, with D maybe TRBD2 (6 bases). The CDR3 is 11 amino acids. V was trimmed by 7 bases and J by 9 bases, leaving 15 bases between them. The germline V gene has CDR1 SQVTM and CDR2 ANQGSEA.

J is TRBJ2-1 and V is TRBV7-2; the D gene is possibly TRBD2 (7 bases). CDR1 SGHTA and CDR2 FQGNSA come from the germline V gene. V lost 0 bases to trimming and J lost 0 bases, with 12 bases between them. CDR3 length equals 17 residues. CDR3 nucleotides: TGTGCCAGCAGCTTAGCGGGGGGGGCGGACTCCTACAATGAGCAGTTCTTC. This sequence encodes CASSLAGGADSYNEQFF.

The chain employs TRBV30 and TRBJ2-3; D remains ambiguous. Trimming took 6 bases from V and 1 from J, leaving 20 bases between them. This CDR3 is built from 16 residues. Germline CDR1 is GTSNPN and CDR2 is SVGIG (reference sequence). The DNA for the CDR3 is TGTGCCTGCCTGAGGATAGGCCGGAACCGCACAGATACGCAGTATTTT. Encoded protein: CACLRIGRNRTDTQYF.

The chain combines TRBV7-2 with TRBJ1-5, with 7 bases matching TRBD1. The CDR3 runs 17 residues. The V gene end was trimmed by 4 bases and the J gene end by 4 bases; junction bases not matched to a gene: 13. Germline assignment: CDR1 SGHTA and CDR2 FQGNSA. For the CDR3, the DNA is TGTGCCAGCAGCTCTAGACAGGGCCCCTCGGGAAATCAGCCCCAGCATTTT. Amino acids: CASSSRQGPSGNQPQHF.

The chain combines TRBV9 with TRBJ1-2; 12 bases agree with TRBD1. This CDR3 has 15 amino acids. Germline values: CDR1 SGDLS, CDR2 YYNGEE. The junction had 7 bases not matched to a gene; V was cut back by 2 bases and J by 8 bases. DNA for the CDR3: TGTGCCAGCAGCGTCGCGGGGACAGGGGGCGCAGGCTACACCTTC. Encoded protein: CASSVAGTGGAGYTF.

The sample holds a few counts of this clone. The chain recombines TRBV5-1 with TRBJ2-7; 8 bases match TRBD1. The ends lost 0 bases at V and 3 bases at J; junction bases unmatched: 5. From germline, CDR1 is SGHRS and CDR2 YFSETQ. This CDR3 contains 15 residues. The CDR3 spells CASSLDGQGLYEQYF. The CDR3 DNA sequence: TGCGCCAGCAGCTTGGACGGACAGGGTCTCTACGAGCAGTACTTC.

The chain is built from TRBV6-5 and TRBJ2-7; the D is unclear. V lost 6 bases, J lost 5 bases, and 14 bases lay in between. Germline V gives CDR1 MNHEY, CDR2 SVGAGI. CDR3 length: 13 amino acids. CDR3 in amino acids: CASSHLGEHEQYF. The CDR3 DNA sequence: TGTGCCAGCAGCCACCTAGGTGAGCACGAGCAGTACTTC.

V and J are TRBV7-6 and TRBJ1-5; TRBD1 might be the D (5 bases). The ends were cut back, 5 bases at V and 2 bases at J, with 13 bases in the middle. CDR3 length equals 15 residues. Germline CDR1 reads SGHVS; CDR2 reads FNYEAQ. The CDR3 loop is CASSDSLRGNQPQHF. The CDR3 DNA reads TGTGCCAGCAGCGACAGTTTGCGGGGCAATCAGCCCCAGCATTTT.

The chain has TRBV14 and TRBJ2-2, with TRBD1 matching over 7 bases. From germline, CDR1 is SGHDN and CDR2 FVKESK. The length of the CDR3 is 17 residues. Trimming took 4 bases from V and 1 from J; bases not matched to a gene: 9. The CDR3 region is CASSRLLTGKNTGELFF. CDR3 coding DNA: TGTGCCAGCAGCCGTTTACTGACAGGGAAGAACACCGGGGAGCTGTTTTTT.

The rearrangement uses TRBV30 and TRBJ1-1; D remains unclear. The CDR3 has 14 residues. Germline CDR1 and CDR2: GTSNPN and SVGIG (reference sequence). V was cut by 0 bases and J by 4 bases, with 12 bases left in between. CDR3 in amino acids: CAWSVGGGGTEAFF. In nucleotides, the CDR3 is TGTGCCTGGAGTGTAGGCGGAGGTGGCACTGAAGCTTTCTTT.

The CDR3 nucleotides are TGTGCCAGCAGTTTGCAGGTCCAGCGTGAAGCTTTCTTT. It codes for CASSLQVQREAFF. The chain is built from TRBV6-5 and TRBJ1-1; D not resolved. Germline loops: CDR1 MNHEY, CDR2 SVGAGI. V was pared by 4 bases and J by 7 bases, with 13 bases between. The CDR3 has 13 residues.

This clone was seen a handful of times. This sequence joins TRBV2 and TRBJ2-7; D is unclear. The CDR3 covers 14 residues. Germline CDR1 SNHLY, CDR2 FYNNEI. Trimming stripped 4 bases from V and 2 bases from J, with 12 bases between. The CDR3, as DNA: TGTGCCAGCAGTGGACGGAAGATAACCTACGAGCAGTACTTC. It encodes CASSGRKITYEQYF.